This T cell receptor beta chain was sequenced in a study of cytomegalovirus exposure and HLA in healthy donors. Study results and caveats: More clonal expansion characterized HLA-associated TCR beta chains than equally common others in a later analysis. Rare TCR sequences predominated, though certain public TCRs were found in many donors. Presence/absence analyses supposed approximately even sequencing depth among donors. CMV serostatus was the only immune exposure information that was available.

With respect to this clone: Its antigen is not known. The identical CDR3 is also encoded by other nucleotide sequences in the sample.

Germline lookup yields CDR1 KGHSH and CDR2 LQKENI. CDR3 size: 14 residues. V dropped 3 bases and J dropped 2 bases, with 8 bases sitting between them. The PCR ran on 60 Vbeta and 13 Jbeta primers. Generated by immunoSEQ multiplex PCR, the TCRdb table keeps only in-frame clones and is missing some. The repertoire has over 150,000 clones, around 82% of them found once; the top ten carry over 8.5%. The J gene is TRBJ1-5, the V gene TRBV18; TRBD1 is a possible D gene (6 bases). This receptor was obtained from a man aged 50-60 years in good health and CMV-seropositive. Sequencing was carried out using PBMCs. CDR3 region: CASSPRQGNQPQHF. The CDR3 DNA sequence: TGTGCCAGCTCACCGAGACAGGGCAATCAGCCCCAGCATTTT.